The rows below give T cell receptor beta chains drawn from one sample of a study of cytomegalovirus exposure and HLA in healthy donors. The assay was immunoSEQ multiplex PCR, and TCRdb's table has in-frame clones only and misses some. The sample has about 180,000 clones; 65% to 85% are singletons. Source material: PBMCs. These receptors all stem from a girl between 5 and 17 years old in good health and CMV-seropositive. The conserved cysteine and the conserved F or W are not part of the CDR3 here. Size values are once, few and many counts, or a class for expanded clones, and some rows have none.

cdr3_length j_call clone_size v_call cdr3_aa
13 TRBJ2-1 NA TRBV29-1 SVEDPGTLASEQF
10 TRBJ2-7 few TRBV25-1 ASSTPGGEQY
13 TRBJ1-5 NA TRBV30 AWSRWGPRYQPQH
16 TRBJ2-5 NA TRBV11-2 ASSLESPGTGPQETQY
16 TRBJ2-3 few TRBV7-8 ASSPLREGGFGTDTQY
13 TRBJ2-7 few TRBV2 ASSVSLFGSYEQY
13 TRBJ1-1 NA TRBV4-1 ASSQVAGGNTEAF
11 TRBJ2-5 NA TRBV2 ASMTGQGKTQY
11 TRBJ2-1 NA TRBV30 AWTKGLADEQF
10 TRBJ2-3 NA TRBV29-1 SVGWGTDAQY
12 TRBJ1-1 NA TRBV11-2 ASSLDGGNTEAF
11 TRBJ1-1 NA TRBV19 ASSIAVNTEAF
15 TRBJ1-1 NA TRBV7-9 ASSSRWLGSVNTEAF
17 TRBJ2-3 NA TRBV5-1 ASSHTLPGGRGGTDTQY
12 TRBJ1-4 NA TRBV2 ASSEGTGNEKLF
14 TRBJ1-4 NA TRBV5-1 ASSWLQGKGKEKLF
12 TRBJ1-2 few TRBV7-9 ASSLARDNYGYT
10 TRBJ2-7 once TRBV6-5 ASSQGPYEQY
10 TRBJ2-1 few TRBV7-9 ASRRVHDEQF
13 TRBJ2-1 few TRBV10-1 ASSAKAGSYNEQF
14 TRBJ2-3 NA TRBV5-4 ASSSGGGRGTDTQY
10 TRBJ1-2 NA TRBV29-1 SVVDGTDGYT
16 TRBJ2-1 once TRBV4-2 ASSPRGSGSASYNEQF
11 TRBJ2-1 NA TRBV10-3 AISVAGHNEQF
13 TRBJ2-7 NA TRBV4-2 ASSPRLAGGYEQY
14 TRBJ2-7 few TRBV7-9 ASSPGTSDFIDEQY
11 TRBJ1-6 few TRBV25-1 ASSRQGISPLH